This is a list of T cell receptor beta chains from one sample in a study of cytomegalovirus exposure and HLA in healthy donors. The method was immunoSEQ multiplex PCR; TCRdb's version includes in-frame clones alone and lacks a portion of them. The sample has roughly 49,000 clones, roughly four fifths seen once. Sequenced sample: PBMCs. Receptors originate from a boy younger than 18 in good health and CMV-seropositive. The CDR3 runs from the conserved cysteine through the conserved F or W. The D gene is left open where the match is weak. Size values are once, few and many counts, or a class for expanded clones, and some rows have none.

V	J	D	size	CDR3	DNA
TRBV5-1	TRBJ1-1	TRBD1	NA	CASGRTGGWDTEAFF	TGCGCCAGCGGCCGAACAGGGGGCTGGGACACTGAAGCTTTCTTT
TRBV4-1	TRBJ2-3	TRBD2	NA	CASSQEGRQRGGPDTQYF	TGCGCCAGCAGCCAAGAGGGGCGTCAGCGGGGGGGCCCAGATACGCAGTATTTT
TRBV7-6	TRBJ1-3	NA	NA	CASSSTVTGNTIYF	TGTGCCAGCAGCTCGACAGTAACTGGAAACACCATATATTTT
TRBV7-2	TRBJ2-3	TRBD2	NA	CASSLVGGVTDTQYF	TGTGCCAGCAGCTTAGTGGGGGGGGTTACAGATACGCAGTATTTT
TRBV6-5	TRBJ2-5	NA	NA	CASKVLGRETQYF	TGTGCCAGCAAGGTGTTGGGGAGAGAGACCCAGTACTTC
TRBV7-9	TRBJ2-3	NA	NA	CASSLPLGLTDTQYF	TGTGCCAGCAGCTTACCCCTTGGTCTAACAGATACGCAGTATTTT
TRBV6-5	TRBJ2-1	NA	NA	CASRNEGAKFF	TGTGCCAGCAGGAACGAGGGAGCCAAGTTCTTC
TRBV19	TRBJ1-1	NA	NA	CASSIDEELNTEAFF	TGTGCCAGTAGTATAGACGAGGAGTTGAACACTGAAGCTTTCTTT
TRBV4-1	TRBJ2-1	TRBD2	NA	CASSQVIASGSNEQFF	TGCGCCAGCAGCCAAGTCATCGCTAGCGGCTCCAATGAGCAGTTCTTC
TRBV6-1	TRBJ2-5	NA	NA	CASTKTGKETQYF	TGTGCCAGCACTAAGACAGGAAAGGAGACCCAGTACTTC
TRBV14	TRBJ1-1	NA	once	CASSQDRGFANTEAFF	TGTGCCAGCAGCCAAGATCGAGGCTTTGCAAACACTGAAGCTTTCTTT
TRBV2	TRBJ1-2	NA	NA	CASSERTNYGYTF	TGTGCCAGCAGTGAAAGGACAAACTATGGCTACACCTTC
TRBV9	TRBJ2-2	NA	NA	CASSLTRQYSTGELFF	TGTGCCAGCAGCTTAACCCGACAGTACAGCACCGGGGAGCTGTTTTTT
TRBV6-1	TRBJ2-2	NA	NA	CASTVNTGELFF	TGTGCCAGCACAGTGAACACCGGGGAGCTGTTTTTT
TRBV5-6	TRBJ1-1	NA	NA	CASRLGSSTEAFF	TGTGCCAGCAGGCTAGGATCGAGCACTGAAGCTTTCTTT
TRBV5-4	TRBJ2-1	TRBD1	NA	CASSFLTGTVNEQFF	TGTGCCAGCAGCTTCCTGACAGGGACGGTAAATGAGCAGTTCTTC
TRBV19	TRBJ2-5	NA	NA	CASSIGGGEWETQYF	TGTGCCAGTAGTATAGGGGGGGGCGAGTGGGAGACCCAGTACTTC
TRBV4-1	TRBJ2-7	TRBD1	NA	CASRSPGQGNEQYF	TGCGCCAGCAGATCACCGGGACAGGGCAACGAGCAGTACTTC
TRBV4-1	TRBJ1-3	TRBD1	few	CASSQAGQGVNTIYF	TGCGCCAGCAGCCAGGCAGGGCAGGGGGTAAACACCATATATTTT
TRBV6-5	TRBJ1-4	NA	NA	CASSNGGTNEKLFF	TGTGCCAGCAGCAACGGGGGAACTAATGAAAAACTGTTTTTT
TRBV5-1	TRBJ1-1	NA	NA	CASSESNMNTEAFF	TGCGCCAGCAGCGAGAGCAATATGAACACTGAAGCTTTCTTT
TRBV2	TRBJ2-1	TRBD2	NA	CASSGTSRKSSYNEQFF	TGTGCCAGCAGTGGGACTAGCAGAAAAAGCTCCTACAATGAGCAGTTCTTC
TRBV29-1	TRBJ1-2	NA	NA	CSVEGVRESGYTF	TGCAGCGTTGAAGGGGTGCGGGAAAGCGGCTACACCTTC
TRBV7-2	TRBJ1-5	NA	NA	CASSARGETRNQPQHF	TGTGCCAGCAGCGCTCGGGGGGAAACGCGCAATCAGCCCCAGCATTTT
TRBV6-6	TRBJ2-2	NA	NA	CASSYESGTGELFF	TGTGCCAGCAGTTACGAGTCAGGGACCGGGGAGCTGTTTTTT
TRBV5-1	TRBJ1-3	TRBD1	NA	CASSLQGSPSGNTIYF	TGCGCCAGCAGCTTACAGGGGTCTCCATCTGGAAACACCATATATTTT
TRBV5-1	TRBJ1-4	TRBD1	NA	CASSPLTGDLEKLFF	TGCGCCAGCAGCCCCCTGACAGGGGATTTGGAAAAACTGTTTTTT
TRBV6-1	TRBJ1-1	NA	NA	CASSHIEQDTEAFF	TGTGCCAGCAGTCACATAGAACAGGACACTGAAGCTTTCTTT
TRBV5-1	TRBJ1-4	NA	NA	CASSLKPGANEKLFF	TGCGCCAGCAGCCTCAAACCGGGTGCTAATGAAAAACTGTTTTTT
TRBV6-5	TRBJ1-4	TRBD1	NA	CASSYRQGAANEKLFF	TGTGCCAGCAGTTACCGGCAGGGGGCGGCTAATGAAAAACTGTTTTTT
TRBV4-1	TRBJ1-2	TRBD1	NA	CASSQDLTGTGNGYTF	TGCGCCAGCAGCCAGGACCTGACCGGGACAGGGAATGGCTACACCTTC
TRBV11-2	TRBJ1-2	TRBD1	once	CASSSGTGGVVYGYTF	TGTGCCAGCAGCTCCGGGACAGGGGGAGTCGTCTATGGCTACACCTTC
TRBV29-1	TRBJ2-5	NA	NA	CSVARTNQETQYF	TGCAGCGTTGCGCGGACAAATCAAGAGACCCAGTACTTC
TRBV11-1	TRBJ2-3	NA	NA	CASSLATPPDTQYF	TGTGCCAGCAGCTTAGCGACTCCCCCAGATACGCAGTATTTT
TRBV2	TRBJ2-5	TRBD1	NA	CASRGTESNQETQYF	TGTGCCAGCAGGGGGACAGAGAGTAATCAAGAGACCCAGTACTTC
TRBV7-9	TRBJ2-3	TRBD2	NA	CASSSNRGGTDTQYF	TGTGCCAGCAGCTCAAACCGGGGGGGCACAGATACGCAGTATTTT
TRBV10-3	TRBJ1-1	NA	NA	CAIRIQGFDTEAFF	TGTGCCATCAGAATTCAGGGTTTTGACACTGAAGCTTTCTTT
TRBV6-1	TRBJ1-5	TRBD1	NA	CASSENVEGAGQPQHF	TGTGCCAGCAGTGAAAACGTAGAGGGGGCGGGTCAGCCCCAGCATTTT
TRBV4-1	TRBJ1-2	NA	NA	CASSHLIRESGYTF	TGCGCCAGCAGCCACCTCATACGGGAGAGCGGCTACACCTTC
TRBV6-5	TRBJ1-5	NA	NA	CASSPNNGQTQHF	TGTGCCAGCAGTCCCAATAATGGACAAACCCAGCATTTT
TRBV6-5	TRBJ2-5	TRBD2	NA	CASSPSGGAWETQYF	TGTGCCAGCAGCCCTAGCGGGGGGGCCTGGGAGACCCAGTACTTC
TRBV5-1	TRBJ1-3	NA	NA	CASSTGERNTIYF	TGCGCCAGCAGCACAGGAGAACGAAACACCATATATTTT
TRBV5-1	TRBJ2-2	NA	NA	CASSLTQDSGNTGELFF	TGCGCCAGCAGCTTAACTCAGGACAGCGGGAACACCGGGGAGCTGTTTTTT
TRBV27	TRBJ2-1	NA	NA	CASSLTTDDNEQFF	TGTGCCAGCAGTTTAACGACAGATGACAATGAGCAGTTCTTC
TRBV28	TRBJ1-2	NA	NA	CASTRVALAYGYTF	TGTGCCAGCACACGGGTGGCCCTCGCCTATGGCTACACCTTC
TRBV7-9	TRBJ1-4	NA	few	CASSLGGGATNEKLFF	TGTGCCAGCAGCTTAGGGGGCGGGGCTACTAATGAAAAACTGTTTTTT
TRBV9	TRBJ2-1	NA	NA	CASSAGDPYNEQFF	TGTGCCAGCAGCGCAGGGGACCCTTACAATGAGCAGTTCTTC
TRBV19	TRBJ1-3	NA	NA	CASTLWGDVGNTIYF	TGTGCCAGTACCCTTTGGGGGGACGTTGGAAACACCATATATTTT
TRBV6-5	TRBJ2-2	NA	NA	CASSYSQFTGELFF	TGTGCCAGCAGTTACTCTCAGTTCACCGGGGAGCTGTTTTTT
TRBV5-5	TRBJ1-3	NA	once	CASSQVGGAGNTIYF	TGTGCCAGCAGCCAGGTTGGGGGGGCTGGAAACACCATATATTTT
TRBV19	TRBJ1-4	TRBD1	NA	CVTKEPGQGRKLFF	TGTGTCACTAAAGAACCGGGACAGGGGAGGAAACTGTTTTTT
TRBV19	TRBJ2-1	NA	NA	CASSIIFGGDNEQFF	TGTGCCAGTAGTATCATTTTTGGCGGGGACAATGAGCAGTTCTTC